Described below is a single TCR beta chain sequence and its context. Its antigen target is currently unknown. One end of the junction does not line up with germline, which may come from a read error. TCRbeta CDR3 regions were amplified from genomic DNA using the immunoSEQ Assay, a bias-controlled multiplex PCR. In the original analysis: The number of nucleated cells in each sample was estimated from the amplification of reference gene primers within the assay. Sequence reads were collapsed and filtered to measure the absolute abundance of every unique TCRbeta CDR3 rearrangement. For each sample, productive Simpson clonality was calculated as the square root of Simpson's diversity index across productive rearrangements. TCRdb took over this immuneACCESS table, retaining in-frame rearrangements with V and J assigned. Such tables are incomplete; in checked studies, under half of the missing clones stem from an unresolved V gene, and the remainder is unexplained. For V, J and clone size, that table is used; D and trimming come from the DNA. The sample contains fewer than 400,000 clones, around 83% of them found a single time. The top ten constitute around 3% of the sample.

This specimen comes from a study of blood T cell repertoires in COVID-19 (dated by TCRdb to the early 2020s). About the investigation overall: Collaborator samples came from the United States, Italy and Spain and covered acute and convalescent phases of COVID-19. Samples came from the ongoing ImmuneRACE study (first 160 participants) plus 1,254 subjects from 6 global collaborators. The material from the prospective study consisted of cDNA or gDNA derived from T cells, B-cell-depleted T cells, or PBMCs. The repertoires were made available in a free public database intended to serve as a resource for research on the immune response to SARS-CoV-2. Subjects who had been exposed to COVID-19, were actively infected with it, or had recovered from it provided the deeply sampled blood TCRbeta repertoires that made up the dataset. Where HLA class I and class II types were available, the types were taken from metadata supplied by the sample provider, not from assay-based typing. A de-identified subject ID, COVID-19 status, age in years and sex were almost always included in the sample metadata.

The CDR3, cysteine through phenylalanine, is 17 amino acids long. Solely the CDR3 DNA is kept, with 51 bases framed from the first base. The CDR1 and CDR2 encoded by the germline V gene are KGHSY and FQNENV. Findings and caveats that apply to the study as a whole: Clinical and demographic metadata were provided uncurated, with the amount varying by source and participant.

Each collaborating institution followed its own protocols to collect whole blood in K2EDTA tubes. Collaborator samples were shipped for TCRbeta analysis as frozen whole blood, isolated PBMCs, or DNA extracted from either sample type. The receptor was derived from a man aged 25-45 years with active or convalescent COVID-19. Sequenced input: peripheral blood. The V and J genes are TRBV16 and TRBJ2-1, with a weak D call of TRBD2 (6 bases match). The base sequence is TGTGCCAGCAGCCGTCCCCCGTGGAGGGGCTCCCACAATGAGCAGTTCTTC. Its amino acids are CASSRPPWRGSHNEQFF.